This entry lists 7 T cell receptor beta chains sequenced from one sample in a study of PD-1 blockade in classical Hodgkin lymphoma. Brentuximab vedotin exposure varied among the patients, all of whom had relapsed after autologous stem cell transplantation. TCRdb keeps only in-frame clones here, not all; method: immunoSEQ multiplex PCR. In the table there are about 97,000 clones, around 80% of which are singletons. The material sequenced was peripheral blood mononuclear cells (PBMCs), taken at baseline. These receptors were taken from a human donor with classical Hodgkin lymphoma.

The CDR3 region is CASSLGWSDNNEQFF. The CDR3 DNA is TGCGCCAGCAGCTTGGGTTGGTCTGACAACAATGAGCAGTTCTTC. The chain has TRBV5-1 and TRBJ2-1; D unresolved. The ends were cut back, 0 bases at V and 5 bases at J, with 12 bases in the middle. CDR1 and CDR2 from the germline V gene are SGHRS and YFSETQ. The CDR3 length is 15 residues.

The chain joins TRBV6-5 to TRBJ1-3, with 8 bases matching TRBD1. CDR1 and CDR2 (germline): MNHEY, SVGAGI. This CDR3 has 14 residues. Trimming took 2 bases from V and 8 from J; bases not matched to a gene: 5. The CDR3, as DNA: TGTGCCAGCAGTTACACCGGACAGGGCGACACCATATATTTT. It encodes CASSYTGQGDTIYF.

V and J are TRBV5-1 and TRBJ2-3; D perhaps matches TRBD2 (6 bases). There are 14 residues in the CDR3. V shed 2 bases and J shed 5 bases, with 12 bases lying between them. The V gene's germline CDR1 is SGHRS and CDR2 YFSETQ. CDR3 loop: CASSFDAAGDTQYF. DNA of the CDR3: TGCGCCAGCAGCTTCGATGCAGCGGGAGATACGCAGTATTTT.

This chain links TRBV4-2 with TRBJ2-7, with 10 bases lining up with TRBD2. Unmatched junction bases numbered 4, after V lost 9 bases and J lost 2 bases. The CDR3 totals 13 residues. CDR1 is LGHNA, CDR2 YNFKEQ, per germline. In nucleotides, the CDR3 is TGTGCCAGTCGGACTAGCGGAACCTACGAGCAGTACTTC. It yields the protein CASRTSGTYEQYF.

The chain's CDR3 is CASVTGGTEAFF. The CDR3 region has the DNA TGTGCCAGCGTAACAGGGGGCACTGAAGCTTTCTTT. The chain recombines TRBV28 with TRBJ1-1; 8 bases are a match to TRBD1. The CDR3 is 12 residues long. The V gene end was trimmed by 8 bases and the J gene end by 4 bases; junction bases not matched to a gene: 3. Per the germline V gene, CDR1 is MDHEN and CDR2 is SYDVKM.

The J gene is TRBJ2-2, the V gene TRBV6-5; no reliable D call. With 7 bases removed from V and 8 bases from J, the gap between germline ends came to 17 bases. The CDR3 runs to 14 residues. Germline V gene lookup returns CDR1 MNHEY and CDR2 SVGAGI. CDR3 in DNA: TGTGCCAGCACCTACTACAGCGCCGGGGGGGAGCTGTTTTTT. Translating it yields CASTYYSAGGELFF.

V and J are TRBV18 and TRBJ2-3; no definite D call. This CDR3 spans 15 amino acids. The V gene lost 2 bases and the J gene lost 3 bases, with 12 bases spanning the gap. Germline values: CDR1 KGHSH, CDR2 LQKENI. CDR3 amino acids: CASSPGGLPTDTQYF. Written as DNA, the CDR3 is TGTGCCAGCTCACCAGGCGGCCTTCCTACAGATACGCAGTATTTT.